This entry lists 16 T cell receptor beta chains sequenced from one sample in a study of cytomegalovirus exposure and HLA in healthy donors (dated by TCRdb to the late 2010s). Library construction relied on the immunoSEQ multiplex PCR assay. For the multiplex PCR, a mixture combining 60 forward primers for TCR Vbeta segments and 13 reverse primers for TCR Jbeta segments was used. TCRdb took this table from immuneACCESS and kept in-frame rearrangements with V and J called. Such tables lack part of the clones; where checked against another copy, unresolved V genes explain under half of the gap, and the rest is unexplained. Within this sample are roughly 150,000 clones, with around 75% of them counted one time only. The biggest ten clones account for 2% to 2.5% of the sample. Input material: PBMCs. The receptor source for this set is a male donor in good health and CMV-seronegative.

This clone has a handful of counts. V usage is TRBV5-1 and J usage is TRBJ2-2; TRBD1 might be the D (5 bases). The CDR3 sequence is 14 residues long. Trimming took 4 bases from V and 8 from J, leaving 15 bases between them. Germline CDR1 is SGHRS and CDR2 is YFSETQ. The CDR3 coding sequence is TGCGCCAGCAGCCCAACCCAGGGTAATGGGGAGCTGTTTTTT. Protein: CASSPTQGNGELFF. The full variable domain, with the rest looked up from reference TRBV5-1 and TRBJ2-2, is KAGVTQTPRYLIKTRGQQVTLSCSPISGHRSVSWYQQTPGQGLQFLFEYFSETQRNKGNFPGRFSGRQFSNSRSEMNVSTLELGDSALYLCASSPTQGNGELFFGEGSRLTVL.

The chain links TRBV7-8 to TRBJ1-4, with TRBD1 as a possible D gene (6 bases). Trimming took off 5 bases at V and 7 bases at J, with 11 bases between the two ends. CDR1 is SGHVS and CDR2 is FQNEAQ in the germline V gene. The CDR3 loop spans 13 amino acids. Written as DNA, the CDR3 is TGTGCCAGCAGCGGACAGTTAGGTGAAAAACTGTTTTTT. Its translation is CASSGQLGEKLFF.

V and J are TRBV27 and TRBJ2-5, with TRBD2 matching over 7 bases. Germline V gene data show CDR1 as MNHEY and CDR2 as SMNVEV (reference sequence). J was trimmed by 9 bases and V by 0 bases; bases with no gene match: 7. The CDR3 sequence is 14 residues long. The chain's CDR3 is CASSLSAPGRAQYF. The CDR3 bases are TGTGCCAGCAGTTTATCGGCCCCGGGGAGGGCCCAGTACTTC.

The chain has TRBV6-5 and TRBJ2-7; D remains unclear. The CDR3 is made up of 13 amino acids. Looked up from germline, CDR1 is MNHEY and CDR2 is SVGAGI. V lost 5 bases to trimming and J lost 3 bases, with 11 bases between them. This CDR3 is CASSAPHSYEQYF. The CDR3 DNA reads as TGTGCCAGCAGTGCTCCCCACAGCTACGAGCAGTACTTC.

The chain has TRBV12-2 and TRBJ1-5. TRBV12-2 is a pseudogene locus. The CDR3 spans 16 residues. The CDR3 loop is CASRLFGEHSNQPQHF. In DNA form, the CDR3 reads TGTGCAAGTCGCTTATTCGGGGAACATAGCAATCAGCCCCAGCATTTT.

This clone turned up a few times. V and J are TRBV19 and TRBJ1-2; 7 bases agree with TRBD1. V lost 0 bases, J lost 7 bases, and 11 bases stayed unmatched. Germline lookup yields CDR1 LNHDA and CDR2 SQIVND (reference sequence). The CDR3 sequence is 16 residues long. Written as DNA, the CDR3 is TGTGCCAGTAGTATAGATGGAGCAGGGGGTTCGTCTGGCTACACCTTC. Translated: CASSIDGAGGSSGYTF.

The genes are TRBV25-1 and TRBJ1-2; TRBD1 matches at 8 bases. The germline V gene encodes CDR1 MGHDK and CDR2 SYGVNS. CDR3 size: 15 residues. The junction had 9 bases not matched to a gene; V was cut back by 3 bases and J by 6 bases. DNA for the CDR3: TGTGCCAGCAGTGAGGCCGGGACAGGAAAGCATGGCTACACCTTC. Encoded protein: CASSEAGTGKHGYTF.

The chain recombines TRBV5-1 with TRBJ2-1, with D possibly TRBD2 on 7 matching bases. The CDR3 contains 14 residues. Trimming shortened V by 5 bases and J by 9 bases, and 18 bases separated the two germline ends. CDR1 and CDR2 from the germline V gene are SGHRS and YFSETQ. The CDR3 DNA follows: TGCGCCAGCAGAGGTGGGGGGGCCCTTGGTGAGCAGTTCTTC. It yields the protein CASRGGGALGEQFF.

This CDR3 reads CASSPNGGNTEAFF. CDR3 DNA sequence: TGTGCCAGCAGCCCTAACGGGGGGAACACTGAAGCTTTCTTT. The V call is TRBV9, the J call TRBJ1-1, with D perhaps TRBD1 (5 bases). V was clipped by 4 bases and J by 1 base, with 11 bases between them. Germline V lookup: CDR1 SGDLS, CDR2 YYNGEE. CDR3 length: 14 residues. Full variable domain (outside the CDR3, taken from reference TRBV9 and TRBJ1-1): DSGVTQTPKHLITATGQRVTLRCSPRSGDLSVYWYQQSLDQGLQFLIQYYNGEERAKGNILERFSAQQFPDLHSELNLSSLELGDSALYFCASSPNGGNTEAFFGQGTRLTVV.

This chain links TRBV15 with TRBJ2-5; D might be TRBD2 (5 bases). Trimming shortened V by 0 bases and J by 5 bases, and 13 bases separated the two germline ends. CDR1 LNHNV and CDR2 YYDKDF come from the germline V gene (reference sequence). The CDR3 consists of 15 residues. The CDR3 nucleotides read TGTGCCACCAGCAGAGATGGTGGAGGCGGCGAGACCCAGTACTTC. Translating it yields CATSRDGGGGETQYF.

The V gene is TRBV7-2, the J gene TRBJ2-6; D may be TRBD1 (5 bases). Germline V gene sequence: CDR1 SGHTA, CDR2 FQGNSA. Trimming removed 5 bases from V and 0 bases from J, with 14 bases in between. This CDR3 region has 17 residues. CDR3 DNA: TGTGCCAGCAGCCCCGGCGGTAGGGGCTCTGGGGCCAACGTCCTGACTTTC. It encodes CASSPGGRGSGANVLTF.

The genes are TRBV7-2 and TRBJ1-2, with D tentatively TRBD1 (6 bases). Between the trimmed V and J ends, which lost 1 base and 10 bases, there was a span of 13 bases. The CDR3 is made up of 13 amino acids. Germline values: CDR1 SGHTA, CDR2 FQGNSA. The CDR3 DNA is TGTGCCAGCAGCTTAGGAGGGGGAGAGGACTACACCTTC. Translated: CASSLGGGEDYTF.

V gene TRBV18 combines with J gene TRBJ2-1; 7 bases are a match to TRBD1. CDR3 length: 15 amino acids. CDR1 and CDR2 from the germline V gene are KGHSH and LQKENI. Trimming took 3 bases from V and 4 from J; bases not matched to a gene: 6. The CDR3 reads CASSPDRVPYNEQFF. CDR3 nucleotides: TGTGCCAGCTCACCTGACAGGGTACCTTACAATGAGCAGTTCTTC.

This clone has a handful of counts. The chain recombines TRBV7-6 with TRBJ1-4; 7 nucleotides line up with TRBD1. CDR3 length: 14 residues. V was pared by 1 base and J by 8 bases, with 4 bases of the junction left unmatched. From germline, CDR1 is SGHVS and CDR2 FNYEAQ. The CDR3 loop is CASSLGGGREKLFF. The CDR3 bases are TGTGCCAGCAGCTTAGGAGGGGGCCGGGAAAAACTGTTTTTT.

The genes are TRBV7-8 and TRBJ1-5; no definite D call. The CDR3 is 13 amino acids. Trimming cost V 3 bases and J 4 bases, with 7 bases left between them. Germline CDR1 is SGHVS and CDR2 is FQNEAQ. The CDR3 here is CASSFSVNQPQHF. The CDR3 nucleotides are TGTGCCAGCAGCTTCTCAGTAAATCAGCCCCAGCATTTT.

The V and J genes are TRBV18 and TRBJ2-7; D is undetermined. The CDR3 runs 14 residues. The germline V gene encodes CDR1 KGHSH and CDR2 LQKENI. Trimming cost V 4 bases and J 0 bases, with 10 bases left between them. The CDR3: CASSRRDTSYEQYF. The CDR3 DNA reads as TGTGCCAGCTCACGCCGAGACACCTCCTACGAGCAGTACTTC.